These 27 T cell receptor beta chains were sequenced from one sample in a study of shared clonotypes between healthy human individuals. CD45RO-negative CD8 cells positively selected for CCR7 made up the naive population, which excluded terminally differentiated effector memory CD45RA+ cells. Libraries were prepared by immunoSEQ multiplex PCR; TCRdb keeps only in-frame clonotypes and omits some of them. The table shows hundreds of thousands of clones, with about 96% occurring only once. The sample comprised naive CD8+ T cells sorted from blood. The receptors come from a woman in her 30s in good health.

CDR3 residues: CASSWRSRGSYNEQFF. CDR3 nucleotides: TGTGCCAGCAGCTGGCGCTCTCGCGGGTCCTACAATGAGCAGTTCTTC. The chain employs TRBV13 and TRBJ2-1, with a possible D match to TRBD2 (5 bases). The V end was cut by 4 bases, the J end by 1 base, with 14 bases between. The CDR3 covers 16 residues. Germline CDR1 reads PRHDT; CDR2 reads FYEKMQ (reference sequence).

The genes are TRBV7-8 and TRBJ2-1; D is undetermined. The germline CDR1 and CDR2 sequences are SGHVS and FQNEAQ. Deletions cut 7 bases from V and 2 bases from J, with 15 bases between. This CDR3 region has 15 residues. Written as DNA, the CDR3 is TGTGCCAGCAACAAAGGGTCAGGTCCCTACAATGAGCAGTTCTTC. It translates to CASNKGSGPYNEQFF. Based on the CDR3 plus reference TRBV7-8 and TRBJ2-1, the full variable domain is GAGVSQSPRYKVAKRGQDVALRCDPISGHVSLFWYQQALGQGPEFLTYFQNEAQLDKSGLPSDRFFAERPEGSVSTLKIQRTQQEDSAVYLCASNKGSGPYNEQFFGPGTRLTVL.

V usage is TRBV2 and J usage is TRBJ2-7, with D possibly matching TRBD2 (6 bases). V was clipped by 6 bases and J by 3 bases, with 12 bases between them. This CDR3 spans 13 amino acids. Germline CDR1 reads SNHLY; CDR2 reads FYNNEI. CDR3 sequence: CASSGGALYEQYF. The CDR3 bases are TGTGCCAGCAGCGGAGGGGCTCTCTACGAGCAGTACTTC.

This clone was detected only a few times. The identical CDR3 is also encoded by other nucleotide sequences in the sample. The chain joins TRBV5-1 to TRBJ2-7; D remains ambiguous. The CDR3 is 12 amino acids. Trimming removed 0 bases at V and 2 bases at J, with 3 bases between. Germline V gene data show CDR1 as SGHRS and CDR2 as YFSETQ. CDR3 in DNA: TGCGCCAGCAGCTTGGCTCCCTACGAGCAGTACTTC. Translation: CASSLAPYEQYF.

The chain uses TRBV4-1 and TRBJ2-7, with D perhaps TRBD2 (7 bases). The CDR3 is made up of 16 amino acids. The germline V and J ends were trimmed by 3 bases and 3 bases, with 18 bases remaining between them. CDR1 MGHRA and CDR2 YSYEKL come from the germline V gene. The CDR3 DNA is TGCGCCAGCAGCCACCGTGAGGGGGGGCCCCTCTACGAGCAGTACTTC. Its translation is CASSHREGGPLYEQYF.

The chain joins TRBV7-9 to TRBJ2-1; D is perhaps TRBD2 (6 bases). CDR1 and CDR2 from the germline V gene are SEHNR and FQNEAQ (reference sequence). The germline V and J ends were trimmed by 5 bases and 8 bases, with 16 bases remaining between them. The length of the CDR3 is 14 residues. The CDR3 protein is CASSDRLETDEQFF. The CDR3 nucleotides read TGTGCCAGCAGCGACAGACTAGAAACCGATGAGCAGTTCTTC.

The CDR3 coding sequence is TGTGCCTCAGCTCTCGGACCCGCCTACGAGCAGTACTTC. Its protein is CASALGPAYEQYF. The chain employs TRBV2 and TRBJ2-7; no reliable D call. Germline V lookup: CDR1 SNHLY, CDR2 FYNNEI. The CDR3 runs 13 residues. V shed 11 bases and J shed 2 bases, with 16 bases lying between them.

The CDR3 DNA sequence: TGCGCCAGCAGCCAAGTAAGGGGGGCACGTATTTCAGGCTACACCTTC. Its protein is CASSQVRGARISGYTF. The chain carries TRBV4-1 and TRBJ1-2; possible D gene TRBD1, 6 bases. The CDR3 consists of 16 residues. Trimming pared 1 base from V and 8 bases from J, leaving 20 bases between. Germline values: CDR1 MGHRA, CDR2 YSYEKL.

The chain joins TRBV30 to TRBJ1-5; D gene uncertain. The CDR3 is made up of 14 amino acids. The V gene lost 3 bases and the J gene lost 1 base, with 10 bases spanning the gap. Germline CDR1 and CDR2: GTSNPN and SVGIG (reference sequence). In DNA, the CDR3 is TGTGCCTGGAGCGCCGGTTTCAGCAATCAGCCCCAGCATTTT. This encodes CAWSAGFSNQPQHF.

CDR3 region: CSVESGRETQYF. DNA of the CDR3: TGCAGCGTTGAGAGCGGGAGAGAGACCCAGTACTTC. The chain links TRBV29-1 to TRBJ2-5; TRBD2 matches 8 bases. Germline loops: CDR1 SQVTM, CDR2 ANQGSEA. This CDR3 region has 12 residues. The J segment lost 4 bases and the V segment lost 3 bases, leaving 1 base of the junction unmatched.

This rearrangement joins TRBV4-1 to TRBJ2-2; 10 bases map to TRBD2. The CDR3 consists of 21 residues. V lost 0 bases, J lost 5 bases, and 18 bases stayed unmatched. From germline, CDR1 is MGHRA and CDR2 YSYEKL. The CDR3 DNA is TGCGCCAGCAGCCAAGATCGTATCAGGGAGGGTAGCGGGAGGAGGACCGGGGAGCTGTTTTTT. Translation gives CASSQDRIREGSGRRTGELFF.

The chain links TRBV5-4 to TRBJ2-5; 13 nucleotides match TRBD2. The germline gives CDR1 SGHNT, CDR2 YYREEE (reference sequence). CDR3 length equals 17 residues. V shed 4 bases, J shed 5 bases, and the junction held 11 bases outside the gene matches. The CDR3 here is CASSPRTSGRLGETQYF. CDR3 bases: TGTGCCAGCAGCCCCCGGACTAGCGGGAGACTAGGGGAGACCCAGTACTTC.

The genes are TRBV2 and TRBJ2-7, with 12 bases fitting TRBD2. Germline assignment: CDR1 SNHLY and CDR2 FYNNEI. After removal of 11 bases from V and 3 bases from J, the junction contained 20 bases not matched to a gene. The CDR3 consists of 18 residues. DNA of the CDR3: TGTGCCTCCTTCGGACTAGCGGGACAATCGCCAAGAGACTACGAGCAGTACTTC. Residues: CASFGLAGQSPRDYEQYF.

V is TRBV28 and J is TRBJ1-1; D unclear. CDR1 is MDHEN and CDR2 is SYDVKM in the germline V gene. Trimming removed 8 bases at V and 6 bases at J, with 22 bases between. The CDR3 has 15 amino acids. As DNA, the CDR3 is TGTGCCAGCCAAAACACCAGATTCAGTGTATCTGAAGCTTTCTTT. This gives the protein CASQNTRFSVSEAFF.

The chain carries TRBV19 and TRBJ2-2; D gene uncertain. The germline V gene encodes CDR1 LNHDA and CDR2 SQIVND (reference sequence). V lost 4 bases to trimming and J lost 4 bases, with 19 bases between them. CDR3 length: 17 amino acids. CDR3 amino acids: CASSSHPIIMSTGELFF. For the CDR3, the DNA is TGTGCCAGTAGTAGTCACCCCATAATTATGTCCACCGGGGAGCTGTTTTTT.

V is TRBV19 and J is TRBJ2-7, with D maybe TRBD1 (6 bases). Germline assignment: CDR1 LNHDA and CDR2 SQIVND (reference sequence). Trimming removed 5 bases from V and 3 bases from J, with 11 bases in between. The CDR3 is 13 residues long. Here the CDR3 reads CASSSRGNYEQYF. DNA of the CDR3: TGTGCCAGTAGTTCCAGGGGTAACTACGAGCAGTACTTC.

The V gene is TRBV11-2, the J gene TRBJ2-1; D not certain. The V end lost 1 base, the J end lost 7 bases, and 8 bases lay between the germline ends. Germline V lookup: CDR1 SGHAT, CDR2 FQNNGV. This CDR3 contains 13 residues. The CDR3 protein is CASSLGYGNEQFF. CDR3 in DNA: TGTGCCAGCAGCTTAGGGTACGGGAATGAGCAGTTCTTC. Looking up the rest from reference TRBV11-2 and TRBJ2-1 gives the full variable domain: EAGVAQSPRYKIIEKRQSVAFWCNPISGHATLYWYQQILGQGPKLLIQFQNNGVVDDSQLPKDRFSAERLKGVDSTLKIQPAKLEDSAVYLCASSLGYGNEQFFGPGTRLTVL.

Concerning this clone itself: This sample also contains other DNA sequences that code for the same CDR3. This chain's CDR3 is CASSLRTDSTDTQYF. CDR3 DNA sequence: TGCGCCAGCAGCTTGAGGACAGATAGCACAGATACGCAGTATTTT. V and J are TRBV5-1 and TRBJ2-3; maybe TRBD1 (6 bases). The ends were cut back, 1 base at V and 0 bases at J, with 9 bases in the middle. The CDR3 is 15 amino acids. The germline V gene has CDR1 SGHRS and CDR2 YFSETQ.

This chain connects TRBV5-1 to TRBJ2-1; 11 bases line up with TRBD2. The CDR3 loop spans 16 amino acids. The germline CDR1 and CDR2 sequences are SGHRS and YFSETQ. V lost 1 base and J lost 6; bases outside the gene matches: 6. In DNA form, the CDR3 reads TGCGCCAGCAGCTTGATGGCCCTAGCGGGAGGCAATGAGCAGTTCTTC. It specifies CASSLMALAGGNEQFF.

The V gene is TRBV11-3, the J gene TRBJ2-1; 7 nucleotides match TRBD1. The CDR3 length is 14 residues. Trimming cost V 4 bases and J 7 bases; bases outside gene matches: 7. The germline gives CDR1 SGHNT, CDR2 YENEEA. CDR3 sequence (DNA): TGTGCCAGCAGCTCTGACAGGGTGGGGAATGAGCAGTTCTTC. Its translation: CASSSDRVGNEQFF.

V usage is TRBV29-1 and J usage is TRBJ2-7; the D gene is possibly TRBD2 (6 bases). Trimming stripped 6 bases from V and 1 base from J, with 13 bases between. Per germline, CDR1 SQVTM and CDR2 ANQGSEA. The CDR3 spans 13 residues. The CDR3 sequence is CSVRGFQSYEQYF. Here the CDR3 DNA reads TGCAGCGTGCGGGGATTTCAATCCTACGAGCAGTACTTC.

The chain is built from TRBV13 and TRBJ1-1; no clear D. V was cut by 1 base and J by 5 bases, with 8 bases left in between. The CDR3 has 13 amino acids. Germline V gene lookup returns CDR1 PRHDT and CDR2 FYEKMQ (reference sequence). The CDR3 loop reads CASSLAPRTEAFF. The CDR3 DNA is TGTGCCAGCAGCTTAGCCCCCAGGACTGAAGCTTTCTTT.

In nucleotides, the CDR3 is TGTGCCAGCAGTTTTGCGGGAGTCTACAATGAGCAGTTCTTC. The encoded protein is CASSFAGVYNEQFF. The chain is built from TRBV27 and TRBJ2-1; TRBD2 matches at 7 bases. The CDR3 sequence is 14 residues long. Losses at the gene ends were 3 bases for V and 3 bases for J; bases not matched to a gene: 2. Germline assignment: CDR1 MNHEY and CDR2 SMNVEV (reference sequence).

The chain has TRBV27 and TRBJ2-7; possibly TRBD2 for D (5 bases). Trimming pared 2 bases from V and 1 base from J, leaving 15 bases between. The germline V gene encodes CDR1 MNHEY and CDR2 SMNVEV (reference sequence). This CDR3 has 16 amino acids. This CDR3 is CASSLGLKRISYEQYF. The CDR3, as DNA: TGTGCCAGCAGTTTAGGGTTGAAGCGGATTTCCTACGAGCAGTACTTC.

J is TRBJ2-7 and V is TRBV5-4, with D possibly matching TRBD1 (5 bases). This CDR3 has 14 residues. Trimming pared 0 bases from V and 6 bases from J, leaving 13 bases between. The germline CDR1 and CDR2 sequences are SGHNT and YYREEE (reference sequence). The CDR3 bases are TGTGCCAGCAGCTTGGATCCCGCAGGGCTCGAGCAGTACTTC. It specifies CASSLDPAGLEQYF.

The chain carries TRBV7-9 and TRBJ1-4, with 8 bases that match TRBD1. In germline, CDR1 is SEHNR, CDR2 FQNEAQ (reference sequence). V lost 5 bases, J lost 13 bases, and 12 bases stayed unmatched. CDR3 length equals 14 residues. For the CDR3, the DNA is TGTGCCAGCAGCCCTGGGACAGGACAACAGGGACTGTTTTTT. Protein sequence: CASSPGTGQQGLFF.

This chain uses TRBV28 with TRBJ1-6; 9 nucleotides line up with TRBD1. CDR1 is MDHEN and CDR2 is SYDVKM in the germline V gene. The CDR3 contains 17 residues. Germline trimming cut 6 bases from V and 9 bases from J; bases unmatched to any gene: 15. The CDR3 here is CASSGTGWRGPGSPLHF. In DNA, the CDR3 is TGTGCCAGCAGCGGGACAGGGTGGAGGGGTCCGGGTTCACCCCTCCACTTT.